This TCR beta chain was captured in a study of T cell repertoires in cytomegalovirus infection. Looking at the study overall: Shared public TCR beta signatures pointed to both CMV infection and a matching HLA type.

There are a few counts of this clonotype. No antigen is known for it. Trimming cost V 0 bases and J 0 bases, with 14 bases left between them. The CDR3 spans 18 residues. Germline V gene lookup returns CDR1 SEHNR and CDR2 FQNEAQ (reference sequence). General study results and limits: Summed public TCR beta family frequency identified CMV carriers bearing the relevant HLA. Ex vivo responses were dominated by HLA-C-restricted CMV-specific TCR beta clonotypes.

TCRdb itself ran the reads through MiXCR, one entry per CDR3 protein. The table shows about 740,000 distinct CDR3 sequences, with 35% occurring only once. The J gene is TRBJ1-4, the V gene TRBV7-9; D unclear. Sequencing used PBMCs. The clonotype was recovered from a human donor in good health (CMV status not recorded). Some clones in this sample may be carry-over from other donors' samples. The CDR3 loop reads CASSLAGGRTATNEKLFF. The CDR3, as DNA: TGTGCCAGCAGCTTAGCGGGCGGCCGAACAGCAACTAATGAAAAACTGTTTTTT.